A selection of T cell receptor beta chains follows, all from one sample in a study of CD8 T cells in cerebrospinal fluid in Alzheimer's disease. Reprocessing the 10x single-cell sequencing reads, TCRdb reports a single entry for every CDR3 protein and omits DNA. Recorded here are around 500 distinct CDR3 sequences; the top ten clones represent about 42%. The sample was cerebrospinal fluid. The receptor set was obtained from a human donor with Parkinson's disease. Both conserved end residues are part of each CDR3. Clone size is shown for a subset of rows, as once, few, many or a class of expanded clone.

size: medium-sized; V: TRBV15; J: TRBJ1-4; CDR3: CATSTTDWGQGYEKLFF
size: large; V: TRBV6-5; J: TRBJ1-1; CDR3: CASNRDSDTEAFF
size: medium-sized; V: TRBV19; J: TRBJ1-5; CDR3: CASSIPLQPQHF
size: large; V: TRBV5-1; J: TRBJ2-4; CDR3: CASSFQGGKNIQYF
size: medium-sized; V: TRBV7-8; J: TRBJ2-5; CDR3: CASSLGGLAGVQETQYF
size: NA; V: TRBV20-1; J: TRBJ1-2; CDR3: CSARGGGQGDNYGYTF
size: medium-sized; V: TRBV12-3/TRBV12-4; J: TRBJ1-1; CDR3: CASSPLGRTEAFF
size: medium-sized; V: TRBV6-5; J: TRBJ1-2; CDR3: CASSYSPQQDGYTF
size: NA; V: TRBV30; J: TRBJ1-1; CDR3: CAWSSAPTGAFFEAFF
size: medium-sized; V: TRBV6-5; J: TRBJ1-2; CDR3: CASSYNPQGYGYTF
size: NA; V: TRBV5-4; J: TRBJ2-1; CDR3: CASSLPSGVNSEQFF
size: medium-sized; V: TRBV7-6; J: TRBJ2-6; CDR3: CASSLPATGGNVGANVLTF
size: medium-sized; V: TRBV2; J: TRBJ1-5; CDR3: CASTGDGSNQPQHF
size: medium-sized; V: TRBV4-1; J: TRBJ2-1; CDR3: CASSQEGTNEQFF
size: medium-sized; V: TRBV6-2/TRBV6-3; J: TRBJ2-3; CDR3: CASSDRTQGTDTQYF
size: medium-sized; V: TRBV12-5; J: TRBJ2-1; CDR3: CASGRVSYNEQFF
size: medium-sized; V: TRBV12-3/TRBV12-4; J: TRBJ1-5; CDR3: CASSRQGRVNQPQHF
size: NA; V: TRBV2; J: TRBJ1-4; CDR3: CASSEAGQGRANEKLFF
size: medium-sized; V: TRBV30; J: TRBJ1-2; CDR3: CAWSPQGHGYTF